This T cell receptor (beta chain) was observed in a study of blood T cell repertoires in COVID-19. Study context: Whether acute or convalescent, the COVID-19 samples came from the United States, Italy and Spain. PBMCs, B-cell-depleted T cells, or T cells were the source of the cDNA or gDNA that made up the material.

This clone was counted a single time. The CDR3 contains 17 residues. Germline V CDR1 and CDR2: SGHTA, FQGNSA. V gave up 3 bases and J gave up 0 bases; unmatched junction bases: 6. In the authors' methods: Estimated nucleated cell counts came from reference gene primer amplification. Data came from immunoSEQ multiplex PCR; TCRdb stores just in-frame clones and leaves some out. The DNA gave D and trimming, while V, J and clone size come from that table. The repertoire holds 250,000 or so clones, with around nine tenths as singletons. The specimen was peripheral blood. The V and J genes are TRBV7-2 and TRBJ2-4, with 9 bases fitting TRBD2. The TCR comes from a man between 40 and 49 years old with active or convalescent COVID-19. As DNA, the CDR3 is TGTGCCAGCAGCTTCAGCGGGGGGATACTAGCCAAAAACATTCAGTACTTC. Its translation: CASSFSGGILAKNIQYF.